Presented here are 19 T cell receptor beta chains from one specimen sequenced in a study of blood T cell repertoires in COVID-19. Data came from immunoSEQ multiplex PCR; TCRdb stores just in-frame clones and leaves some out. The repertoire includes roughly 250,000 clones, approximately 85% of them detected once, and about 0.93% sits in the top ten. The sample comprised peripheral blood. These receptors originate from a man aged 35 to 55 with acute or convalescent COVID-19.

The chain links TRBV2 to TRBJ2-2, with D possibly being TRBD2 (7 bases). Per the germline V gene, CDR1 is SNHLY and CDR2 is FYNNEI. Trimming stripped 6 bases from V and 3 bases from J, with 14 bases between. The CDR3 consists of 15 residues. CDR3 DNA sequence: TGTGCCAGCAGCATCGGGGGGCGGGACACCGGGGAGCTGTTTTTT. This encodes CASSIGGRDTGELFF.

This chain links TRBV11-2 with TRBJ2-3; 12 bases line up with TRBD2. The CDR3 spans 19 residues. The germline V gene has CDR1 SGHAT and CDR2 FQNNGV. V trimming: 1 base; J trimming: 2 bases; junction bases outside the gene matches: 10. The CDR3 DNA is TGTGCCAGCAGCTTAGGTCATTTAGGACTAGCGGGGTTCACAGATACGCAGTATTTT. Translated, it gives CASSLGHLGLAGFTDTQYF.

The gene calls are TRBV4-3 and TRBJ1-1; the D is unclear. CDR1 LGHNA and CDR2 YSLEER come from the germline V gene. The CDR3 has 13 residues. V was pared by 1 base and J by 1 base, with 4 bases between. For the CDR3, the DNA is TGCGCCAGCAGCCAAGCCCGGAACACTGAAGCTTTCTTT. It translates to CASSQARNTEAFF.

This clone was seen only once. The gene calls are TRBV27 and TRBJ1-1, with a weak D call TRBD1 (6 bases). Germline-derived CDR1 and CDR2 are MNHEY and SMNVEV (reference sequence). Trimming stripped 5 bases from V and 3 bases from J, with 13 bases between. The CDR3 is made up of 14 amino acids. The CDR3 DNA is TGTGCCAGCAGTCCGCGGACAGTGTACACTGAAGCTTTCTTT. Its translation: CASSPRTVYTEAFF.

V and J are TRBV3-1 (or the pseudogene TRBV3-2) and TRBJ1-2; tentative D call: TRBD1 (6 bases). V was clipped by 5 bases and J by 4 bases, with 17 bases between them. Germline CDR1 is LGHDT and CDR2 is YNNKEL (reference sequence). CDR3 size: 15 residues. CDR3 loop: CASSFGQYNSYGYTF. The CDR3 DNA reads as TGTGCCAGCAGCTTCGGACAGTATAATAGCTATGGCTACACCTTC.

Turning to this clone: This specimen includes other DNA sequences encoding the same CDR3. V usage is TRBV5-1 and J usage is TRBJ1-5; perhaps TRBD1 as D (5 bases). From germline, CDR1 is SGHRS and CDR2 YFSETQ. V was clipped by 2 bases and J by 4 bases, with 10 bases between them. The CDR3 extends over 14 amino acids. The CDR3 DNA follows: TGCGCCAGCAGCTTAGGGGCAGGGAATCAGCCCCAGCATTTT. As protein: CASSLGAGNQPQHF.

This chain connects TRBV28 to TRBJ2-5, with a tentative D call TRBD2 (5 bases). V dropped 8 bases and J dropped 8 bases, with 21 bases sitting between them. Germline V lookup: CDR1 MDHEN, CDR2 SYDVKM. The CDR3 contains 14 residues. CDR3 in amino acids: CASRGGRAVFTQYF. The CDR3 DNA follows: TGTGCCAGCCGAGGAGGTCGGGCGGTGTTCACCCAGTACTTC.

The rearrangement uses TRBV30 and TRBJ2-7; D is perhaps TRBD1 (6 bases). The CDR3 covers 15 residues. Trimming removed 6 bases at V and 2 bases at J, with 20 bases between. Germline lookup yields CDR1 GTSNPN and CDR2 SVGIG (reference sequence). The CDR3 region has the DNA TGTGCCTGTCGGGACGAGGGGGAAAGAGCCTACGAGCAGTACTTC. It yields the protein CACRDEGERAYEQYF. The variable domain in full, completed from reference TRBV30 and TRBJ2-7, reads SQTIHQWPATLVQPVGSPLSLECTVEGTSNPNLYWYRQAAGRGLQLLFYSVGIGQISSEVPQNLSASRPQDRQFILSSKKLLLSDSGFYLCACRDEGERAYEQYFGPGTRLTVT.

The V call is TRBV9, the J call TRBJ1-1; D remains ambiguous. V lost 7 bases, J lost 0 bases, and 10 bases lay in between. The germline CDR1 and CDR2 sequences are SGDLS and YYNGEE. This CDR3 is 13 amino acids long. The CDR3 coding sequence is TGTGCCAGCGGGCGCAACTTGAACACTGAAGCTTTCTTT. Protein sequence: CASGRNLNTEAFF.

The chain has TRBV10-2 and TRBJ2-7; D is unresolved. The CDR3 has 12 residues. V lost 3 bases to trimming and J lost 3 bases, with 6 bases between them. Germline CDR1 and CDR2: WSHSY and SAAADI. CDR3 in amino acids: CASSDNSYEQYF. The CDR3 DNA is TGCGCCAGCAGTGACAACAGCTACGAGCAGTACTTC.

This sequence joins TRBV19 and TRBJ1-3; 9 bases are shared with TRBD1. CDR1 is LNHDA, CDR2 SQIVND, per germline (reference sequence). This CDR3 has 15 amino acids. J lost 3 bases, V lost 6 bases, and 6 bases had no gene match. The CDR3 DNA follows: TGTGCCAGTAGCCCGACAGGGGGTGATGGAAACACCATATATTTT. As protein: CASSPTGGDGNTIYF.

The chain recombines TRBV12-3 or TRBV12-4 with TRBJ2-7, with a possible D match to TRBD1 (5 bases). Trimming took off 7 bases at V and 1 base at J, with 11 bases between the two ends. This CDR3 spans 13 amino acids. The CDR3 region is CASTSYRSYEQYF. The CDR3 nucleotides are TGTGCCAGCACCTCATACAGGTCCTACGAGCAGTACTTC.

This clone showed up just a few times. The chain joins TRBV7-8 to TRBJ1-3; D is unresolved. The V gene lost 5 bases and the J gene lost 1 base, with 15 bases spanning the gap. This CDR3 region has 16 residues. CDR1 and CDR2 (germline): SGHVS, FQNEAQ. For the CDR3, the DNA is TGTGCCAGCAGCCTTCGAGCACCTCTATCTGGAAACACCATATATTTT. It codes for CASSLRAPLSGNTIYF.

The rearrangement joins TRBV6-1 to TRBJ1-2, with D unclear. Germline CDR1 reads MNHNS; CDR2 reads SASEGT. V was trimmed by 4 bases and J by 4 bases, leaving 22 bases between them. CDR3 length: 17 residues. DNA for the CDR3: TGTGCCAGCAGTGTTCGGGAGGGAAACCGTCGATCCTATGGCTACACCTTC. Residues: CASSVREGNRRSYGYTF.

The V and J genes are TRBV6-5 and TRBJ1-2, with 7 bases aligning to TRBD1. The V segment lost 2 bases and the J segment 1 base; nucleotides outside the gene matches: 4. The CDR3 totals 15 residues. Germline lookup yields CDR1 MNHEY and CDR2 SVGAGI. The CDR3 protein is CASSYRGDSNYGYTF. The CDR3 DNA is TGTGCCAGCAGTTACCGAGGGGACAGTAACTATGGCTACACCTTC.

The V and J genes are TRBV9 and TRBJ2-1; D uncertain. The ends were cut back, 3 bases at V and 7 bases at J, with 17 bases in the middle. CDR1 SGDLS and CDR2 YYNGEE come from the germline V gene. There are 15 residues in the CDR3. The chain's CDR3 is CASSANSLVLNEQFF. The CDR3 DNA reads TGTGCCAGCAGCGCGAACAGTTTAGTGTTGAATGAGCAGTTCTTC.

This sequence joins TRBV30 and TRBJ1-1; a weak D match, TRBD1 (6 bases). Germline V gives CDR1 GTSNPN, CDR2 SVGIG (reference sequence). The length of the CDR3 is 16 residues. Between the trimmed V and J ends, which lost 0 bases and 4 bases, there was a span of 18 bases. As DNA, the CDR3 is TGTGCCTGGAGTGTATTTGGGGGCCCACGGGGCACTGAAGCTTTCTTT. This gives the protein CAWSVFGGPRGTEAFF.

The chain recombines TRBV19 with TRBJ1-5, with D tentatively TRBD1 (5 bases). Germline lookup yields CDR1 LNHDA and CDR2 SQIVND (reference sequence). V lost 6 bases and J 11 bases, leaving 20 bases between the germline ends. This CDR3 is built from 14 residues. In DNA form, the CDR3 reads TGTGCCAGTAGCCTATATGGAGGGGACGGGACCCAGCATTTT. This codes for CASSLYGGDGTQHF.

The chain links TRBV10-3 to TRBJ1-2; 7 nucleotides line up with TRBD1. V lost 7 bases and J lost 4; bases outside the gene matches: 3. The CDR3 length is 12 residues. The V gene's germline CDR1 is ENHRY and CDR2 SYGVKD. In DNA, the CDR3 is TGTGCCATCAAGGCAGGGGGCTATGGCTACACCTTC. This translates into CAIKAGGYGYTF.